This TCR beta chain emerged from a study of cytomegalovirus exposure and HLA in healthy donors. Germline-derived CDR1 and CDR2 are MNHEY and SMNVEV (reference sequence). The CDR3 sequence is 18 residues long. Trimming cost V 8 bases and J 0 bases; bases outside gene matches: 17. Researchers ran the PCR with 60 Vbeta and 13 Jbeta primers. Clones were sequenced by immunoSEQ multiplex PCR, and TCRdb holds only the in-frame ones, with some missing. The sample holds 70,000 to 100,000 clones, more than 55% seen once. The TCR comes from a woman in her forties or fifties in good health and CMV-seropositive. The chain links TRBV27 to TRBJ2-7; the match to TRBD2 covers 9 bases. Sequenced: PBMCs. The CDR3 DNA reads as TGTGCCAGCCAGACGAGGGGGAAGATAGCGGGGGCCTCCTACGAGCAGTACTTC. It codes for CASQTRGKIAGASYEQYF.